This T cell receptor beta chain was sequenced during a study of spatial heterogeneity in lung cancer. Study-level information: Each time, sequencing found more beta-chain sequences than alpha-chain sequences. A unique TCR and UMI combination showed up more than ten times in raw reads, on average.

Unmatched junction bases numbered 4, after V lost 0 bases and J lost 5 bases. Germline CDR1 and CDR2: SGHTA and FQGNSA. The CDR3 runs to 16 residues. This sample's time point: sample taken at primary tumor resection. No cells were sorted before sequencing. The whole RNA sequenced was extracted from tumor, nontumor lung or frozen PBMC. Donors were some 72 untreated early-stage non-small cell lung cancer patients. TCRdb redid the calling of the 5' RACE reads with MiXCR, one entry per CDR3 protein. The table includes 45,000 to 55,000 distinct CDR3 sequences, approximately 5.3% detected once. The material sequenced was PBMCs, taken at surgery. This TCR was recovered from a male donor with early-stage non-small cell lung cancer. The V call is TRBV7-2, the J call TRBJ1-1; TRBD1 agrees at 12 bases. This CDR3 reads CASSLAPGQGATEAFF. In DNA, the CDR3 is TGTGCCAGCAGCTTAGCGCCGGGACAGGGGGCAACTGAAGCTTTCTTT.